This TCR beta chain comes out of a study of patients and donors after allogeneic stem cell transplantation. Per the germline V gene, CDR1 is DFQATT and CDR2 is SNEGSKA (reference sequence). Trimming removed 0 bases from V and 3 bases from J; junction bases left unmatched: 9. This CDR3 spans 17 amino acids. TCRdb recomputed calls from the RT-PCR reads with MiXCR, one row per CDR3 protein. The sample has about 400,000 distinct CDR3 sequences; 16% are singletons. The sequence was obtained from a human donor who was either an allogeneic HSCT recipient or a stem cell or donor lymphocyte infusion donor (not recorded which). It is not recorded whose cells these are; they may come from a transplant donor. V gene TRBV20-1 combines with J gene TRBJ1-5; TRBD1 matches 9 bases. Input material: blood, either unsorted or a sorted T cell fraction (not recorded which). CDR3 region: CSAREQGAPGYNQPQHF. The CDR3 DNA follows: TGCAGTGCTAGAGAACAGGGGGCCCCGGGATACAATCAGCCCCAGCATTTT.